This TCR beta chain was captured in a study of blood T cell repertoires in COVID-19. About the study: The analysed material was cDNA or gDNA that came from T cells, B-cell-depleted T cells, or PBMCs.

Study processing details: Reference gene primer amplification gave estimated nucleated cell counts. The method was immunoSEQ multiplex PCR; TCRdb's version includes in-frame clones alone and lacks a portion of them. Clonal size and the V and J genes are those of that table, whereas D and trimming came from the DNA. The sample has 75,000 to 90,000 clones, around 91% seen once. This CDR3 is 12 amino acids long. Trimming shortened V by 5 bases and J by 9 bases, and 8 bases separated the two germline ends. The germline CDR1 and CDR2 sequences are PRHDT and FYEKMQ (reference sequence). The sequence came from a woman aged 50 to 60 in a cohort sampled during active COVID-19. Specimen: peripheral blood. The chain has TRBV13 and TRBJ1-6; D not certain. The CDR3 is CASSDSPSPLHF. The CDR3 region has the DNA TGTGCCAGCAGCGATAGCCCTTCACCCCTCCACTTT.